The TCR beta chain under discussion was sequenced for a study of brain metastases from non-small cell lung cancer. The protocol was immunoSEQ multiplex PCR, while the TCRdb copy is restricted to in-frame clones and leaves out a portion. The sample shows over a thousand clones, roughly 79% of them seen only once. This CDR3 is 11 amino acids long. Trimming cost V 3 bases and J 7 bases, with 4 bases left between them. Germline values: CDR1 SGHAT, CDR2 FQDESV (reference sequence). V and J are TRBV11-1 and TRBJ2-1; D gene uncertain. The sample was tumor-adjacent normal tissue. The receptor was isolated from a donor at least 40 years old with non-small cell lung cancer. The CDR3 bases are TGTGCCAGCAGCTTCATAAATGAGCAGTTCTTC. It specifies CASSFINEQFF.